Each of the 9 T cell receptor beta chains below was sequenced from the same sample in a study of T cell responses to AZD1222 COVID-19 vaccine. Only in-frame clones appear in the TCRdb table, and some are missing; sequencing was by immunoSEQ multiplex PCR. The sample consists of roughly 100,000 clones, roughly 89% of them appearing once. The sample consisted of peripheral blood, taken 28 days after the second AZD1222 dose. The receptor source for this set is an adult who received the AZD1222 COVID-19 vaccine.

The genes are TRBV10-2 and TRBJ2-7; 14 nucleotides agree with TRBD2. There are 15 residues in the CDR3. The V gene end was trimmed by 3 bases and the J gene end by 9 bases; junction bases not matched to a gene: 7. The germline CDR1 and CDR2 sequences are WSHSY and SAAADI. CDR3 bases: TGCGCCAGCAGTGATCCGGGACTAGCGGGGGTGTGGCAGTACTTC. This encodes CASSDPGLAGVWQYF.

This chain uses TRBV10-3 with TRBJ2-7, with 9 bases identical to TRBD1. The CDR3 totals 13 residues. V was pared by 9 bases and J by 5 bases, with 8 bases of the junction left unmatched. Germline V CDR1 and CDR2: ENHRY, SYGVKD. As DNA, the CDR3 is TGTGCCATAGCCCCGGGACAGGGCCACGAGCAGTACTTC. Protein: CAIAPGQGHEQYF.

The chain joins TRBV4-3 to TRBJ1-3; TRBD1 matches at 7 bases. This CDR3 comprises 18 residues. Germline CDR1 reads LGHNA; CDR2 reads YSLEER. Unmatched junction bases numbered 14, after V lost 2 bases and J lost 4 bases. The CDR3 spells CASSQYSGEGAYGNTIYF. The CDR3 DNA reads as TGCGCCAGCAGCCAATACTCCGGGGAGGGGGCATACGGAAACACCATATATTTT.

The V and J genes are TRBV7-6 and TRBJ1-3; TRBD1 matches at 7 bases. The CDR3 covers 16 residues. The J segment lost 11 bases and the V segment lost 2 bases, leaving 15 bases of the junction unmatched. Germline V gene data show CDR1 as SGHVS and CDR2 as FNYEAQ. CDR3 nucleotide sequence: TGTGCCAGCAGCTTAATCAGGGGGTACGACTCGGGACCCATATATTTT. This codes for CASSLIRGYDSGPIYF.

The chain carries TRBV7-2 and TRBJ2-2, with D hard to call. Germline loops: CDR1 SGHTA, CDR2 FQGNSA. The CDR3 length is 15 residues. The V and J ends lost 4 bases and 7 bases respectively, with 16 bases between them. The CDR3 coding sequence is TGTGCCAGCAGCTCAGCAGGCCTAGTCGGCGGGGAGCTGTTTTTT. This translates into CASSSAGLVGGELFF.

This chain uses TRBV7-3 with TRBJ2-3; 11 bases match TRBD2. Germline CDR1 is SGHTA and CDR2 is FQGTGA. The V segment lost 1 base and the J segment 0 bases; nucleotides outside the gene matches: 18. This CDR3 contains 22 residues. The CDR3 coding sequence is TGTGCCAGCAGCTTAATGTTAGCGGGAGGGCCGATAAAGTTCGATAGCACAGATACGCAGTATTTT. This sequence encodes CASSLMLAGGPIKFDSTDTQYF.

The rearrangement links TRBV28 to TRBJ1-5; TRBD1 agrees at 8 bases. V was pared by 5 bases and J by 7 bases, with 10 bases of the junction left unmatched. In germline, CDR1 is MDHEN, CDR2 SYDVKM. The CDR3 is made up of 15 amino acids. The CDR3 loop reads CASSPVDRAHQPQHF. For the CDR3, the DNA is TGTGCCAGCAGTCCCGTGGACAGGGCGCACCAGCCCCAGCATTTT. Full variable domain (outside the CDR3, taken from reference TRBV28 and TRBJ1-5): DVKVTQSSRYLVKRTGEKVFLECVQDMDHENMFWYRQDPGLGLRLIYFSYDVKMKEKGDIPEGYSVSREKKERFSLILESASTNQTSMYLCASSPVDRAHQPQHFGDGTRLSIL.

This sequence joins TRBV10-1 and TRBJ1-2; D call uncertain. Trimming removed 10 bases at V and 7 bases at J, with 4 bases between. The CDR3 is 8 residues long. CDR1 is WNHNN, CDR2 SYGVQD, per germline (reference sequence). The CDR3 nucleotides read TGCGCCATCACTGGCTACACCTTC. It codes for CAITGYTF.

Written as DNA, the CDR3 is TGTGCCAGCAGCAGTACCGGGACTAGTAGGGACAATGAGCAGTTCTTC. This sequence encodes CASSSTGTSRDNEQFF. The chain employs TRBV5-6 and TRBJ2-1, with TRBD2 matching 8 bases. V was clipped by 4 bases and J by 5 bases; unmatched bases: 11. The CDR3 covers 16 residues. Germline-derived CDR1 and CDR2 are SGHDT and YYEEEE.